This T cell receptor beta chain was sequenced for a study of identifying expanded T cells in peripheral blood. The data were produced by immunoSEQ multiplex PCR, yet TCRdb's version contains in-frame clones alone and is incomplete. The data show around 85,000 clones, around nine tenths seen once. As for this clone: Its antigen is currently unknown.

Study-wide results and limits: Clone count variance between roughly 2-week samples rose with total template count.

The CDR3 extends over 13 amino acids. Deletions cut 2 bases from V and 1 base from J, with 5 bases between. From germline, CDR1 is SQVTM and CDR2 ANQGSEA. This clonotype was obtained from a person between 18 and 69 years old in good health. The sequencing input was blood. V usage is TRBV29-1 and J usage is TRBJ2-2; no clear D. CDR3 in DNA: TGCAGCGTTGAAACCGGGAACACCGGGGAGCTGTTTTTT. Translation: CSVETGNTGELFF.